The 27 T cell receptor beta chains listed next were all sequenced from one sample in a study of cytomegalovirus exposure and HLA in healthy donors. The PCR was carried out with 60 Vbeta primers and 13 Jbeta primers. Sequencing was performed with immunoSEQ multiplex PCR; in TCRdb, only in-frame clones are kept and a portion is missing. The sample comprises about 150,000 clones, around 78% of which are singletons, and 1.5% rests with the top ten. Sequencing was done on a sample of PBMCs. All receptors derive from a man aged 35-49 years in good health and CMV-seronegative.

The chain's CDR3 is CAYIPGAEAFF. CDR3 nucleotides: TGTGCCTATATTCCGGGGGCTGAAGCTTTCTTT. The chain has TRBV30 and TRBJ1-1; D is possibly TRBD1 (5 bases). This CDR3 has 11 amino acids. Germline loops: CDR1 GTSNPN, CDR2 SVGIG (reference sequence). V lost 7 bases and J 6 bases, leaving 12 bases between the germline ends.

Only one count was recorded for this clone. The genes are TRBV14 and TRBJ2-1; 14 bases are a match to TRBD2. The CDR3 is 14 residues long. Per germline, CDR1 SGHDN and CDR2 FVKESK. V lost 6 bases to trimming and J lost 8 bases; unmatched junction nucleotides: 3. The DNA of the CDR3 is TGTGCCAGCAGTGAGGGACTAGCGGGGGATGAGCAGTTCTTC. It codes for CASSEGLAGDEQFF.

V is TRBV7-3 and J is TRBJ2-6; tentative D call: TRBD1 (5 bases). Per germline, CDR1 SGHTA and CDR2 FQGTGA. This CDR3 comprises 17 residues. Deletions cut 5 bases from V and 4 bases from J, with 18 bases between. For the CDR3, the DNA is TGTGCCAGCAGCCGTCAGGGCTCCTTCGGAGGGGCCAACGTCCTGACTTTC. Amino acid sequence: CASSRQGSFGGANVLTF.

CDR3 in amino acids: CATTDRKYEQYF. Written as DNA, the CDR3 is TGTGCCACCACGGACAGGAAATACGAGCAGTACTTC. The chain recombines TRBV6-1 with TRBJ2-7, with 7 bases lining up with TRBD1. Unmatched junction bases numbered 7, after V lost 10 bases and J lost 4 bases. Germline V gene lookup returns CDR1 MNHNS and CDR2 SASEGT. The CDR3 totals 12 residues.

DNA for the CDR3: TGTGCCAGCAAAGGCCCGACTAGCGGGAGGTTTTATGAGCAGTTCTTC. It encodes CASKGPTSGRFYEQFF. The chain recombines TRBV25-1 with TRBJ2-1; 13 bases are a match to TRBD2. The trim removed 7 bases at V and 8 bases at J, leaving 11 bases unmatched. The CDR3 is 16 amino acids. Looked up from germline, CDR1 is MGHDK and CDR2 is SYGVNS.

The chain uses TRBV2 and TRBJ2-3; maybe TRBD1 (6 bases). The CDR3 sequence is 14 residues long. Germline loops: CDR1 SNHLY, CDR2 FYNNEI. The V gene lost 2 bases and the J gene lost 5 bases, with 11 bases spanning the gap. CDR3 amino acids: CASSEWAGVDTQYF. The CDR3 DNA follows: TGTGCCAGCAGTGAATGGGCAGGGGTAGATACGCAGTATTTT.

This chain connects TRBV4-1 to TRBJ2-5; 14 bases align to TRBD2. V lost 3 bases and J lost 5; bases outside the gene matches: 2. Germline assignment: CDR1 MGHRA and CDR2 YSYEKL. The CDR3 runs 15 residues. CDR3 residues: CASSQGLAGAETQYF. DNA of the CDR3: TGCGCCAGCAGCCAGGGACTAGCGGGAGCTGAGACCCAGTACTTC.

The rearrangement uses TRBV6-5 and TRBJ2-2; 11 nucleotides match TRBD2. V lost 4 bases and J lost 7; bases outside the gene matches: 8. The CDR3 has 16 residues. From germline, CDR1 is MNHEY and CDR2 SVGAGI. CDR3 protein: CASSLLAGALGGELFF. In DNA form, the CDR3 reads TGTGCCAGCAGTTTACTAGCGGGGGCCCTGGGCGGGGAGCTGTTTTTT.

This clone has only one observation. This chain joins TRBV7-9 and TRBJ1-1, with TRBD1 matching over 9 bases. J gave up 5 bases and V 4 bases, and 8 bases lay outside the gene matches. Germline lookup yields CDR1 SEHNR and CDR2 FQNEAQ (reference sequence). The CDR3 totals 15 residues. The CDR3 DNA is TGTGCCAGCAGCTCGGGACAGGGCTGGGGAACTGAAGCTTTCTTT. This codes for CASSSGQGWGTEAFF.

This rearrangement joins TRBV9 to TRBJ2-3; 11 nucleotides align to TRBD2. The germline CDR1 and CDR2 sequences are SGDLS and YYNGEE. Trimming removed 5 bases from V and 0 bases from J; junction bases left unmatched: 8. CDR3 length: 17 residues. CDR3 nucleotides: TGTGCCAGCAGTATAGGGACTAGCGGACCTAGCACAGATACGCAGTATTTT. Translation: CASSIGTSGPSTDTQYF.

V gene TRBV27 combines with J gene TRBJ1-1, with a weak D call TRBD1 (6 bases). The ends were cut back, 4 bases at V and 5 bases at J, with 17 bases in the middle. The CDR3 has 15 residues. Germline lookup yields CDR1 MNHEY and CDR2 SMNVEV (reference sequence). As DNA, the CDR3 is TGTGCCAGCAGTTGGGTCTTCGGAACAGGGACTGAAGCTTTCTTT. Translating gives CASSWVFGTGTEAFF.

J is TRBJ2-7 and V is TRBV5-1; TRBD1 matches at 11 bases. From germline, CDR1 is SGHRS and CDR2 YFSETQ. Germline trimming cut 4 bases from V and 2 bases from J; bases unmatched to any gene: 8. The CDR3 has 16 amino acids. The CDR3 loop is CASSPGGTGGAYEQYF. Written as DNA, the CDR3 is TGCGCCAGCAGCCCGGGCGGGACAGGGGGGGCCTACGAGCAGTACTTC.

This clone appeared a few times. The CDR3 here is CASSWRDGSRGTQYF. The CDR3, as DNA: TGTGCCAGCAGTTGGCGGGACGGGTCGAGGGGGACCCAGTACTTC. This rearrangement joins TRBV6-5 to TRBJ2-5; a possible D gene is TRBD2 (6 bases). V dropped 4 bases and J dropped 7 bases, with 19 bases sitting between them. The CDR3 is 15 amino acids. From germline, CDR1 is MNHEY and CDR2 SVGAGI.

The chain links TRBV13 to TRBJ2-2; TRBD2 matches 8 bases. The germline V gene has CDR1 PRHDT and CDR2 FYEKMQ (reference sequence). V trimming: 4 bases; J trimming: 6 bases; junction bases outside the gene matches: 4. The CDR3 length is 14 residues. The DNA for the CDR3 is TGTGCCAGCAGCTCCGGGACTAGTGCCGGGGAGCTGTTTTTT. Its translation is CASSSGTSAGELFF.

V and J are TRBV30 and TRBJ2-7; 8 nucleotides agree with TRBD1. The CDR3 runs to 14 residues. CDR1 is GTSNPN, CDR2 SVGIG, per germline (reference sequence). V dropped 5 bases and J dropped 2; count of bases not matched to a gene: 8. The chain's CDR3 is CAWEWQGAAYEQYF. The CDR3 nucleotides are TGTGCCTGGGAATGGCAGGGGGCTGCCTACGAGCAGTACTTC.

This chain links TRBV30 with TRBJ2-1; TRBD2 matches at 7 bases. Germline lookup yields CDR1 GTSNPN and CDR2 SVGIG (reference sequence). The CDR3 is 16 amino acids. The V and J ends lost 5 bases and 9 bases, in that order; junction bases with no gene match: 19. This CDR3 is CAWGAGRATFGSEQFF. The CDR3 DNA reads TGTGCCTGGGGTGCAGGGAGGGCGACCTTCGGGAGTGAGCAGTTCTTC.

V usage is TRBV7-2 and J usage is TRBJ2-1; D possibly corresponds to TRBD1 (6 bases). Germline lookup yields CDR1 SGHTA and CDR2 FQGNSA. The CDR3 extends over 14 amino acids. V gave up 5 bases and J gave up 5 bases, with 13 bases separating them. CDR3 sequence reads: CASSATTGNNEQFF. The DNA for the CDR3 is TGTGCCAGCAGCGCCACCACAGGGAACAATGAGCAGTTCTTC. The full variable domain, with the rest looked up from reference TRBV7-2 and TRBJ2-1, is GAGVSQSPSNKVTEKGKDVELRCDPISGHTALYWYRQSLGQGLEFLIYFQGNSAPDKSGLPSDRFSAERTGGSVSTLTIQRTQQEDSAVYLCASSATTGNNEQFFGPGTRLTVL.

CDR3 bases: TGTGCCAGCAGATGGCAGGGACTTCTCTACTACGAGCAGTACTTC. It is translated as CASRWQGLLYYEQYF. V usage is TRBV14 and J usage is TRBJ2-7; D possibly corresponds to TRBD2 (6 bases). Looked up from germline, CDR1 is SGHDN and CDR2 is FVKESK. Trimming removed 6 bases at V and 3 bases at J, with 18 bases between. The CDR3 is 15 residues long.

This clone has a single count. V gene TRBV30 combines with J gene TRBJ2-7; no clear D. The CDR3 totals 12 residues. Deletions cut 2 bases from V and 3 bases from J, with 8 bases between. Germline lookup yields CDR1 GTSNPN and CDR2 SVGIG (reference sequence). CDR3 loop: CAWSSLVYEQYF. CDR3 in DNA: TGTGCCTGGAGTTCCCTCGTCTACGAGCAGTACTTC.

The chain links TRBV7-3 to TRBJ2-6; D is uncertain. Germline-derived CDR1 and CDR2 are SGHTA and FQGTGA. The ends were cut back, 2 bases at V and 1 base at J, with 9 bases in the middle. The CDR3 is 16 residues long. CDR3 region: CASSLGVTSGANVLTF. CDR3 in DNA: TGTGCCAGCAGCTTAGGAGTTACATCTGGGGCCAACGTCCTGACTTTC.

The V call is TRBV19, the J call TRBJ2-5, with TRBD1 matching 9 bases. CDR3 length: 15 residues. In germline, CDR1 is LNHDA, CDR2 SQIVND (reference sequence). V was pared by 1 base and J by 5 bases, with 5 bases of the junction left unmatched. The CDR3 loop is CASSIADRGFETQYF. DNA of the CDR3: TGTGCCAGTAGTATAGCCGACAGGGGGTTCGAGACCCAGTACTTC.

The V gene is TRBV7-9, the J gene TRBJ2-2, with D possibly being TRBD2 (5 bases). The ends were cut back, 6 bases at V and 0 bases at J, with 8 bases in the middle. This CDR3 contains 14 residues. The germline V gene has CDR1 SEHNR and CDR2 FQNEAQ (reference sequence). The CDR3: CASRSGSNTGELFF. In nucleotides, the CDR3 is TGTGCCAGCAGATCGGGATCGAACACCGGGGAGCTGTTTTTT.

CDR3: CASSSRTVTDTQYF. The CDR3 region has the DNA TGTGCCAGCAGCTCGAGGACAGTCACAGATACGCAGTATTTT. This chain joins TRBV7-3 and TRBJ2-3, with D tentatively TRBD1 (6 bases). Looked up from germline, CDR1 is SGHTA and CDR2 is FQGTGA. V was cut by 4 bases and J by 2 bases, with 10 bases left in between. The CDR3 covers 14 residues.

In regard to this clone: Germline is not matched at one junction end, which may reflect a read error. The chain joins TRBV7-9 to TRBJ2-7, with 12 bases fitting TRBD2. Germline CDR1 and CDR2: SEHNR and FQNEAQ (reference sequence). The CDR3 is 15 residues long. The CDR3 DNA sequence: TGTTCCAGCAGCTTAGTGGCTAGCGGGAGGGTCGAGCAGTACTTC. Translated, it gives CSSSLVASGRVEQYF.

V gene TRBV5-6 combines with J gene TRBJ1-2; D perhaps matches TRBD1 (5 bases). CDR3 length: 12 residues. In germline, CDR1 is SGHDT, CDR2 YYEEEE. With 3 bases removed from V and 5 bases from J, the gap between germline ends came to 8 bases. The CDR3 protein is CASSSGGYGYTF. The CDR3 coding sequence is TGTGCCAGCAGCTCCGGGGGGTATGGCTACACCTTC.

This rearrangement joins TRBV5-1 to TRBJ1-4, with D uncertain. This CDR3 has 17 residues. Trimming stripped 0 bases from V and 2 bases from J, with 14 bases between. Germline V gene lookup returns CDR1 SGHRS and CDR2 YFSETQ. CDR3 protein: CASSLGLAGSTNEKLFF. The CDR3 DNA follows: TGCGCCAGCAGCTTGGGTCTTGCGGGGTCGACTAATGAAAAACTGTTTTTT. Full variable domain (missing parts from reference TRBV5-1 and TRBJ1-4): KAGVTQTPRYLIKTRGQQVTLSCSPISGHRSVSWYQQTPGQGLQFLFEYFSETQRNKGNFPGRFSGRQFSNSRSEMNVSTLELGDSALYLCASSLGLAGSTNEKLFFGSGTQLSVL.

This clone was detected once. The V and J genes are TRBV19 and TRBJ1-5; maybe TRBD1 (5 bases). Germline V gene lookup returns CDR1 LNHDA and CDR2 SQIVND (reference sequence). The V end lost 3 bases, the J end lost 1 base, and 16 bases lay between the germline ends. This CDR3 comprises 17 residues. Here the CDR3 DNA reads TGTGCCAGTAGTATCTTAGGAGGAGGGGCCAGCAATCAGCCCCAGCATTTT. It specifies CASSILGGGASNQPQHF.